The present entry profiles one TCR beta chain with its context. What it binds is not known. The data are from a study of shared clonotypes between healthy human individuals. Study details: A couple of women and a few men aged 18 to 49 served as donors. Study results and limitations: Sampling covered nothing but blood. Tissue TCR repertoires likely differ from those found in blood.

Profiling relied on immunoSEQ multiplex PCR, and the TCRdb table lists in-frame clones only, not all of them. The table has about 480,000 clones, around 79% seen once. This receptor was identified in a woman in her 40s in good health. Some clones in this sample may be carry-over from other donors' samples. Material: PBMCs.

The CDR3 region has the DNA TGTGCCAGCAGCTTAGATCCGGGGGGCACAGATACGCAGTATTTT. It encodes CASSLDPGGTDTQYF. The V gene is TRBV7-2, the J gene TRBJ2-3; maybe TRBD2 (6 bases). There are 15 residues in the CDR3. The V end lost 1 base, the J end lost 1 base, and 9 bases lay between the germline ends. Germline CDR1 SGHTA, CDR2 FQGNSA.